The text below deals with one T cell receptor beta chain. What it recognizes is unknown. These data are taken from a study of shared clonotypes between healthy human individuals. Sorted-subset replicate PCR reactions were performed with about 210 ng DNA, corresponding to tens of thousands of T cell genomes. Measured with immunoSEQ multiplex PCR; TCRdb has only the in-frame clones, and not every one. The table records some 2,500,000 clones, 85% to 95% of them present only once. Findings and limits, study-wide: Sequencing depth was a factor that was expected to affect clonotype sharing among donors. Sequencing of the sorted subsets was shown by rarefaction to be incomplete despite large depth.

The V end was cut by 3 bases, the J end by 6 bases, with 9 bases between. Germline CDR1 is SGHTA and CDR2 is FQGNSA. CDR3 length: 13 amino acids. Splitting of CD4+ cells produced CD45RA+ naive and CD45RA-negative memory subsets. The origin of this receptor is a man aged 18 to 29 in good health. Some clones in this sample may be carry-over from other donors' samples. The sample taken for sequencing was naive CD4+ T cells from PBMCs. Noted subset: CD45RA+ positively selected. V is TRBV7-2 and J is TRBJ2-1; D might be TRBD1 (6 bases). The CDR3 DNA sequence: TGTGCCAGCAGCTTTACAGGGTTCAATGAGCAGTTCTTC. Translated, it gives CASSFTGFNEQFF.